This paragraph reports one T cell receptor (beta chain). No cognate antigen has been identified for it. Base qualities are not provided; no much larger clone lies one nucleotide away. TCRbeta CDR3 regions were amplified from genomic DNA by means of the immunoSEQ Assay, a bias-controlled multiplex PCR. Per the source publication's procedure: The number of nucleated cells in each sample was estimated from the amplification of reference gene primers within the assay. To quantify the absolute abundance of each unique TCRbeta CDR3 rearrangement, sequence reads were collapsed and filtered. For each sample, productive Simpson clonality was calculated as the square root of Simpson's diversity index over productive rearrangements. TCRdb limited this immuneACCESS table to in-frame rearrangements with V and J called. A share of clones is missing; checked studies link under half to unresolved V genes, and the rest is unexplained. D and trimming were read from the DNA, whereas the V and J calls and clone size are those reported in that table. The sample records over 50,000 clones, 65% to 80% of which are singletons. The top ten clonotypes cover about 15% of the sample.

The collaborating institutions used their own protocols to collect whole blood in K2EDTA tubes. For TCRbeta analysis, collaborator samples were shipped as frozen whole blood, as isolated PBMCs, or as DNA extracted from either sample type. The data stem from a study of blood T cell repertoires in COVID-19 (dated by TCRdb to about 2020). Looking at the study overall: The collaborator samples originated in the United States, Italy and Spain and spanned the acute and convalescent phases of COVID-19. The material from the prospective study consisted of cDNA or gDNA derived from T cells, B-cell-depleted T cells, or PBMCs. Subjects who had been exposed to COVID-19, were actively infected with it, or had recovered from it provided the deeply sampled blood TCRbeta repertoires that made up the dataset. The repertoires were released in a freely available public database intended as a resource for research on the immune response to SARS-CoV-2. Samples were obtained from the ongoing ImmuneRACE study (first 160 participants) and from about 1,300 subjects provided by 6 global collaborators. Nearly every sample came with metadata listing a de-identified subject ID, COVID-19 status, age in years and sex. Where available, HLA class I and class II types were obtained from metadata supplied by the sample provider rather than from assay-based typing.

The trim is 4 bases for V and 0 bases for J, with a gap of 10 bases between the germline ends. CDR1 and CDR2 (SNHLY, FYNNEI) derive from the germline V gene. The CDR3 goes from the cysteine to the phenylalanine over 15 residues. Just CDR3 DNA is preserved here, 45 bases in frame from base 1. What the work shows at the level of the full study, not this receptor alone: Clinical and demographic metadata were provided uncurated, with the amount varying by source and participant.

The receptor comes from a human donor with active or convalescent COVID-19. The donor label of this sample is uncertain. The sequenced sample was peripheral blood. This receptor chain uses TRBV2 and TRBJ1-3; no D gene can be assigned with confidence. The DNA is TGTGCCAGCAGTGTTTCAGGATTCTCTGGAAACACCATATATTTT. It is translated as CASSVSGFSGNTIYF.